A single sample gave rise to the 8 T cell receptor beta chains below, sequenced in a study of a mutant IDH1 vaccine in newly diagnosed glioma. As for time point: week 5, during vaccination. A 20-mer mutant IDH1 peptide at 300 ug was injected subcutaneously with topical imiquimod. Clones were sequenced by immunoSEQ multiplex PCR, and TCRdb holds only the in-frame ones, with some missing. The table has 40,000 or so clones, about 80% seen once. These receptors have no identified antigens. Specimen: PBMCs, collected from a glioma patient whose treatment included an IDH1 peptide vaccine. The receptors were gathered from a man between 40 and 49 years old with glioma.

The chain links TRBV2 to TRBJ1-5; TRBD1 matches 8 bases. Germline CDR1 is SNHLY and CDR2 is FYNNEI. The V segment lost 7 bases and the J segment 0 bases; nucleotides outside the gene matches: 8. The CDR3 consists of 16 residues. The CDR3 nucleotides are TGTGCCAGCACCGGGGGACAGGTTTATAGCAATCAGCCCCAGCATTTT. Amino acid sequence: CASTGGQVYSNQPQHF. The complete variable domain, with remaining parts taken from reference TRBV2 and TRBJ1-5, reads EPEVTQTPSHQVTQMGQEVILRCVPISNHLYFYWYRQILGQKVEFLVSFYNNEISEKSEIFDDQFSVERPDGSNFTLKIRSTKLEDSAMYFCASTGGQVYSNQPQHFGDGTRLSIL.

The CDR3 loop is CASSLRSGNTEAFF. In DNA form, the CDR3 reads TGCGCCAGCAGCCTCCGTTCAGGGAACACTGAAGCTTTCTTT. V is TRBV4-1 and J is TRBJ1-1, with no clear D. CDR3 length: 14 residues. V was trimmed by 4 bases and J by 1 base, leaving 10 bases between them. Germline V gene sequence: CDR1 MGHRA, CDR2 YSYEKL.

Remarks on this clone: One junction end does not reproduce the germline sequence, and a read error may be involved. V gene TRBV5-1 combines with J gene TRBJ1-2; 7 bases align to TRBD1. The germline V gene has CDR1 SGHRS and CDR2 YFSETQ. This CDR3 spans 12 amino acids. CDR3 DNA sequence: TGCGCCAGCAGCTTGGCTCCTGGACAGGAGGACTTC. This encodes CASSLAPGQEDF.

The chain's CDR3 is CASVGGTAGSYYGYTF. The CDR3 bases are TGTGCCAGTGTAGGAGGGACAGCTGGATCTTATTATGGCTACACCTTC. This sequence joins TRBV19 and TRBJ1-2; 7 positions agree with TRBD1. In germline, CDR1 is LNHDA, CDR2 SQIVND (reference sequence). The CDR3 is 16 amino acids. Trimming took 8 bases from V and 5 from J; bases not matched to a gene: 17.

The chain is built from TRBV5-1 and TRBJ1-2; D uncertain. CDR1 and CDR2 from the germline V gene are SGHRS and YFSETQ. The CDR3 runs 15 residues. Trimming cost V 0 bases and J 2 bases, with 11 bases left between them. The CDR3 loop is CASSLGGTENYGYTF. As DNA, the CDR3 is TGCGCCAGCAGCTTGGGAGGTACAGAGAACTATGGCTACACCTTC. Full variable domain (remainder filled in from reference TRBV5-1 and TRBJ1-2): KAGVTQTPRYLIKTRGQQVTLSCSPISGHRSVSWYQQTPGQGLQFLFEYFSETQRNKGNFPGRFSGRQFSNSRSEMNVSTLELGDSALYLCASSLGGTENYGYTFGSGTRLTVV.

The chain links TRBV5-6 to TRBJ1-6; D gene unclear. There are 15 residues in the CDR3. Germline CDR1 is SGHDT and CDR2 is YYEEEE. V was pared by 2 bases and J by 9 bases, with 15 bases between. The CDR3 is CASSLRRSGSSPLHF. In DNA, the CDR3 is TGTGCCAGCAGCTTACGACGCTCCGGGAGTTCACCCCTCCACTTT.

This clone was detected a few times. The J gene is TRBJ1-1, the V gene TRBV30, with 9 bases that match TRBD1. The CDR3 totals 14 residues. Germline assignment: CDR1 GTSNPN and CDR2 SVGIG (reference sequence). V trimming: 2 bases; J trimming: 1 base; junction bases outside the gene matches: 2. The CDR3 nucleotides are TGTGCCTGGAGTACAGGGGGCAGGAACACTGAAGCTTTCTTT. It codes for CAWSTGGRNTEAFF.

This chain uses TRBV10-3 with TRBJ1-1; D is uncertain. The CDR3 has 14 amino acids. Germline V gene sequence: CDR1 ENHRY, CDR2 SYGVKD. Trimming took off 6 bases at V and 6 bases at J, with 17 bases between the two ends. The CDR3 DNA is TGTGCCATCAGCATAACCGGAGGAGACGCTGAAGCTTTCTTT. It specifies CAISITGGDAEAFF.